This T cell receptor (beta chain) was sequenced during a study of blood T cell repertoires in COVID-19. Study at large: Specimens from acute and convalescent COVID-19 originated in the United States, Italy and Spain. T cells, B-cell-depleted T cells, or PBMCs provided the cDNA or gDNA that served as material.

Source study methods: Cell counts per sample came from amplifying reference gene primers. The repertoire was sequenced with immunoSEQ multiplex PCR; TCRdb's copy has only in-frame clones and lacks some. Clonal size and the V and J genes are those of that table, whereas D and trimming came from the DNA. The repertoire includes under 200,000 clones, approximately 80% of them detected once, and roughly 8.4% sits in the top ten. Germline V gene sequence: CDR1 SGHRS, CDR2 YFSETQ. The CDR3 consists of 13 residues. Germline trimming cut 4 bases from V and 5 bases from J; bases unmatched to any gene: 5. This receptor was identified in a man in his sixties with acute or convalescent COVID-19. The sample comprised peripheral blood. This rearrangement joins TRBV5-1 to TRBJ2-7; 8 bases are a match to TRBD1. CDR3 coding DNA: TGCGCCAGCAGCCTGAGGGACAGGAACGAGCAGTACTTC. Its translation is CASSLRDRNEQYF.